This T cell receptor beta chain originates from a study of blood T cell repertoires in COVID-19. Study-wide background: From the United States, Italy and Spain came samples of acute and convalescent COVID-19. The analysed material was cDNA or gDNA that came from T cells, B-cell-depleted T cells, or PBMCs.

The Seattle patients joined while their infection was active and were tracked longitudinally afterward. In the study's own analysis: It was from reference gene primer amplification that nucleated cell counts were estimated. The assay was immunoSEQ multiplex PCR, and TCRdb's table has in-frame clones only and misses some. V, J and clone size are taken as reported in that table, and D and trimming were inferred from the DNA itself. The sample shows about 150,000 clones, approximately 84% of them seen only once. The CDR3 runs to 20 residues. J was trimmed by 0 bases and V by 5 bases; bases with no gene match: 19. In germline, CDR1 is SGHVS, CDR2 FNYEAQ.

The V and J genes are TRBV7-6 and TRBJ2-4; 7 bases are a match to TRBD2. Sample: peripheral blood. The receptor's source is an older woman with COVID-19, enrolled during active disease. The CDR3 sequence: CASSPLSGGGSGGAKNIQYF. The CDR3 DNA sequence: TGTGCCAGCAGCCCTCTGTCGGGTGGCGGGAGTGGGGGAGCCAAAAACATTCAGTACTTC.